The present T cell receptor beta chain was sequenced within a study of blood T cell repertoires in COVID-19. The CDR3 totals 15 residues. V was pared by 1 base and J by 2 bases, with 10 bases between. Germline V CDR1 and CDR2: SGHVS, FQNEAQ. Data came from immunoSEQ multiplex PCR; TCRdb stores just in-frame clones and leaves some out. The sample lists fewer than 350,000 clones, approximately 90% occurring once. The source is a woman between 40 and 55 years old with acute COVID-19. The chain couples TRBV7-8 to TRBJ2-3; no clear D. Sample: PBMCs or T cells enriched from blood (not recorded which). The CDR3 coding sequence is TGTGCCAGCAGCTTAGGGTTCTATCCCACAGATACGCAGTATTTT. It specifies CASSLGFYPTDTQYF.